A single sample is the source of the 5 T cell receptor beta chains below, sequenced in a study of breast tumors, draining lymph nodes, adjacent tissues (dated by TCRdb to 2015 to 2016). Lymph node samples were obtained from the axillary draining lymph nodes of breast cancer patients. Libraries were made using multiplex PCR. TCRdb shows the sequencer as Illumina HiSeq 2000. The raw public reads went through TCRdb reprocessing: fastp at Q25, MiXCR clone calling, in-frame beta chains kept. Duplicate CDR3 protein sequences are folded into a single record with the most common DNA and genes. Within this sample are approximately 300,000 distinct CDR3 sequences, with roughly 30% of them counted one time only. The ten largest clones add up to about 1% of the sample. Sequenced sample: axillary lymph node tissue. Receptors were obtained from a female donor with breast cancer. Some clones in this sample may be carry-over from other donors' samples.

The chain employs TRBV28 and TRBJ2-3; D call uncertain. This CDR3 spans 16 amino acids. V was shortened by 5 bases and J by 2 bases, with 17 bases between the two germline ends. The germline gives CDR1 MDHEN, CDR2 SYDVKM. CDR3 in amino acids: CASSAPFRGDTDTQYF. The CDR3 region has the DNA TGTGCCAGCAGTGCCCCTTTTCGTGGGGACACAGATACGCAGTATTTT.

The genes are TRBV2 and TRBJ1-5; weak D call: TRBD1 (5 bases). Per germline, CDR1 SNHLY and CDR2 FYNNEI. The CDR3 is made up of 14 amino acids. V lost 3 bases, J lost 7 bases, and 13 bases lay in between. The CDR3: CASSDESGRQPQHF. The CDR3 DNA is TGTGCCAGCAGTGATGAGTCAGGGCGGCAGCCCCAGCATTTT.

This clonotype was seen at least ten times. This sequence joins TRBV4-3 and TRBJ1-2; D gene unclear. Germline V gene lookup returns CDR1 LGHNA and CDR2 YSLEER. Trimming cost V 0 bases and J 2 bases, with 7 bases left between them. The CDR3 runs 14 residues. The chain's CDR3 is CASSQEGGNYGYTF. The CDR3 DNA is TGCGCCAGCAGCCAAGAGGGAGGGAACTATGGCTACACCTTC.

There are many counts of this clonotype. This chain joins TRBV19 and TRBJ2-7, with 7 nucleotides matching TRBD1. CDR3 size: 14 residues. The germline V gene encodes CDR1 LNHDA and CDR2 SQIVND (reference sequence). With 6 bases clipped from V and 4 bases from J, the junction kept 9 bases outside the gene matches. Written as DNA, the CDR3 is TGTGCCAGTAGCCCGACAGGGTCCCAATACGAGCAGTACTTC. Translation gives CASSPTGSQYEQYF.

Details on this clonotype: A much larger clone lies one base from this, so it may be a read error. The CDR3 spells CASSVALAGSYEQYF. The CDR3 coding sequence is TGTGCCAGCAGCGTAGCACTGGCAGGATCCTACGAGCAGTACTTC. The chain recombines TRBV9 with TRBJ2-7; D remains unclear. Looked up from germline, CDR1 is SGDLS and CDR2 is YYNGEE. Trimming pared 0 bases from V and 1 base from J, leaving 11 bases between. The CDR3 is made up of 15 amino acids.